These T cell receptor beta chains were read from a single sample in a study of blood T cell repertoires in COVID-19. Sequencing was performed with immunoSEQ multiplex PCR; in TCRdb, only in-frame clones are kept and a portion is missing. The data show 95,000 or so clones, around 88% seen once. Sequences were obtained from peripheral blood. These receptors all stem from a man older than 75 with active or convalescent COVID-19. The CDR3 runs from the conserved cysteine through the conserved F or W. A D gene is named only where the DNA matches it firmly. The size entry is marked missing in some rows and otherwise reads once, few, many or a size class.

NA	TRBV6-5	NA	TRBJ2-7	CASSHRNPPTYEQYF	TGTGCCAGCAGTCACCGCAATCCGCCTACCTACGAGCAGTACTTC
NA	TRBV11-2	NA	TRBJ1-1	CASSPRAGVNTEAFF	TGTGCCAGCAGCCCACGGGCCGGGGTGAACACTGAAGCTTTCTTT
NA	TRBV5-5	TRBD1	TRBJ2-7	CASSLDRGAYEQYF	TGTGCCAGCAGCCTGGACAGGGGGGCCTACGAGCAGTACTTC
NA	TRBV7-9	NA	TRBJ2-4	CASSANSQNIQYF	TGTGCCAGCAGCGCGAACAGCCAAAACATTCAGTACTTC
NA	TRBV19	TRBD2	TRBJ2-1	CASSGTTLSNEQFF	TGTGCCAGTAGTGGGACTACTCTCTCCAATGAGCAGTTCTTC
NA	TRBV11-3	NA	TRBJ1-1	CASSLDSKNTEAFF	TGTGCCAGCAGCTTAGATTCCAAGAACACTGAAGCTTTCTTT
NA	TRBV11-2	TRBD1	TRBJ2-1	CASSRLNGTVIYNEQFF	TGTGCCAGCAGCCGCCTAAACGGGACAGTAATCTACAATGAGCAGTTCTTC
NA	TRBV24-1	NA	TRBJ1-5	CATSDAQGNQPQHF	TGTGCCACCAGTGATGCACAGGGTAATCAGCCCCAGCATTTT
NA	TRBV27	NA	TRBJ1-1	CASRGTGLTEAFF	TGTGCCAGCAGGGGAACAGGGCTCACTGAAGCTTTCTTT
NA	TRBV27	TRBD2	TRBJ2-5	CASSLSGTSVETQYF	TGTGCCAGCAGTTTATCTGGGACTAGCGTAGAGACCCAGTACTTC
NA	TRBV28	NA	TRBJ2-7	CASSLRGHYYYEQYF	TGTGCCAGCAGCCTCAGGGGCCACTACTACTACGAGCAGTACTTC
NA	TRBV5-6	NA	TRBJ2-2	CASSWDRQANTGELFF	TGTGCCAGCAGCTGGGACCGACAGGCGAACACCGGGGAGCTGTTTTTT
once	TRBV5-1	TRBD1	TRBJ2-7	CASSFKGQANPYEQYF	TGCGCCAGCAGCTTCAAAGGACAGGCAAACCCCTACGAGCAGTACTTC
NA	TRBV28	NA	TRBJ1-5	CASSLPGMGNQPQHF	TGTGCCAGCAGTTTACCGGGGATGGGCAATCAGCCCCAGCATTTT
NA	TRBV5-6	TRBD1	TRBJ2-6	CASSTLRDRPANVLTF	TGTGCCAGCAGCACCCTTAGGGACAGACCGGCCAACGTCCTGACTTTC
NA	TRBV6-2/TRBV6-3	TRBD1	TRBJ1-5	CASSYRFGTGISPQHF	TGTGCCAGCAGTTACCGGTTTGGGACAGGGATTTCGCCCCAGCATTTT